This is a list of T cell receptor beta chains from one sample in a study of identical twins. Each CDR3 protein is one row after TCRdb ran MiXCR on the 5' RACE reads. The data hold more than 400,000 distinct CDR3 sequences, with 13% to 15% observed a single time. These data were also filed under a second study, of yellow fever vaccine responses in identical twins.

Material for sequencing was CD4+ T cells sorted from blood. These receptors came from a woman in her late teens or twenties in good health. Each CDR3 is given with its conserved first and last residue. Each record gives: clone size, V gene, J gene, D gene, CDR3 DNA, CDR3 protein. D genes are given only for firm matches. Clone size is stated in some rows and not others, as once, few, many or a class when expanded.

clone size: NA; V gene: TRBV12-3/TRBV12-4; J gene: TRBJ2-6; D gene: TRBD2; CDR3 DNA: TGTGCCAGCAGTTTGGGCGGGAGGGCCAAAGGGGCCAACGTCCTGACTTTC; CDR3 protein: CASSLGGRAKGANVLTF
clone size: NA; V gene: TRBV3-1; J gene: TRBJ2-7; D gene: NA; CDR3 DNA: TGTGCCAGCAGCCAACGGACCTACGAGCAGTACTTC; CDR3 protein: CASSQRTYEQYF
clone size: few; V gene: TRBV6-5; J gene: TRBJ2-2; D gene: NA; CDR3 DNA: TGTGCCAGCACTTCTGCGCGGGGCACCGGGGAGCTGTTTTTT; CDR3 protein: CASTSARGTGELFF
clone size: few; V gene: TRBV4-1; J gene: TRBJ1-4; D gene: NA; CDR3 DNA: TGCGCCAGCAGCCAGGGGGGAGACGGTGAAAAACTGTTTTTT; CDR3 protein: CASSQGGDGEKLFF
clone size: NA; V gene: TRBV11-3; J gene: TRBJ2-3; D gene: TRBD1; CDR3 DNA: TGTGCCAGCAGCGTCGGACAGGGAAGCACAGATACGCAGTATTTT; CDR3 protein: CASSVGQGSTDTQYF
clone size: NA; V gene: TRBV6-1; J gene: TRBJ1-2; D gene: NA; CDR3 DNA: TGTGCCACCACGGTGAGGGGGAAATATGGCTACACCTTC; CDR3 protein: CATTVRGKYGYTF
clone size: NA; V gene: TRBV18; J gene: TRBJ2-5; D gene: NA; CDR3 DNA: TGTGCCAGCTCACCATTTCCGAGATACCAAGAGACCCAGTACTTC; CDR3 protein: CASSPFPRYQETQYF
clone size: many; V gene: TRBV29-1; J gene: TRBJ2-1; D gene: NA; CDR3 DNA: TGCAGCGTTGTAGTTTTTAACTGGGAGACCACCTACAATGAGCAGTTCTTC; CDR3 protein: CSVVVFNWETTYNEQFF
clone size: few; V gene: TRBV12-3/TRBV12-4; J gene: TRBJ2-7; D gene: NA; CDR3 DNA: TGTGCCAGCAGTTTCTGGACTAGGGGGAGCGAGCAGTACTTC; CDR3 protein: CASSFWTRGSEQYF
clone size: many; V gene: TRBV18; J gene: TRBJ2-2; D gene: TRBD2; CDR3 DNA: TGTGCCAGCTCACCACAAGAGCGGGATAACACCGGGGAGCTGTTTTTT; CDR3 protein: CASSPQERDNTGELFF
clone size: NA; V gene: TRBV4-1; J gene: TRBJ2-5; D gene: NA; CDR3 DNA: TGCGCCAGCAGCCAAGATCCCGCCGGGGGGCTTCTGGAGACCCAGTACTTC; CDR3 protein: CASSQDPAGGLLETQYF
clone size: few; V gene: TRBV7-6; J gene: TRBJ2-4; D gene: TRBD1; CDR3 DNA: TGTGCCAGCAGCCTATTCACAGGGGCCGCCAAAAACATTCAGTACTTC; CDR3 protein: CASSLFTGAAKNIQYF
clone size: many; V gene: TRBV29-1; J gene: TRBJ2-5; D gene: NA; CDR3 DNA: TGCAGCGCCTTTGGGACTTCAGTCCAAGAGACCCAGTACTTC; CDR3 protein: CSAFGTSVQETQYF
clone size: few; V gene: TRBV5-1; J gene: TRBJ2-2; D gene: TRBD1; CDR3 DNA: TGCGCCAGCAGCACCCCACCTAAGACAGGGGGCTGGTACACCGGGGAGCTGTTTTTT; CDR3 protein: CASSTPPKTGGWYTGELFF
clone size: few; V gene: TRBV2; J gene: TRBJ2-1; D gene: NA; CDR3 DNA: TGTGCCAGCAGTGTGGGAGCTGTTCCCCACAATGAGCAGTTCTTC; CDR3 protein: CASSVGAVPHNEQFF
clone size: NA; V gene: TRBV5-1; J gene: TRBJ2-1; D gene: TRBD2; CDR3 DNA: TGCGCCAGCAGCTTACTAGCGGGAGTTAGGAATGAGCAGTTCTTC; CDR3 protein: CASSLLAGVRNEQFF
clone size: few; V gene: TRBV29-1; J gene: TRBJ2-1; D gene: NA; CDR3 DNA: TGCAGCGTTGAACCAGGGTCCAATGAGCAGTTCTTC; CDR3 protein: CSVEPGSNEQFF
clone size: few; V gene: TRBV5-1; J gene: TRBJ2-5; D gene: NA; CDR3 DNA: TGCGCCAGCAGCTTGATGGGATCGGGCCACCAAGAGACCCAGTACTTC; CDR3 protein: CASSLMGSGHQETQYF
clone size: few; V gene: TRBV12-3/TRBV12-4; J gene: TRBJ2-3; D gene: TRBD2; CDR3 DNA: TGTGCCAGCAGGTCAGCTAGCGGGGGGTCAGATACGCAGTATTTT; CDR3 protein: CASRSASGGSDTQYF
clone size: NA; V gene: TRBV12-3/TRBV12-4; J gene: TRBJ2-7; D gene: TRBD2; CDR3 DNA: TGTGCCAGCAGTCCGACTAGCAAGGGACTAGCCTTTTACGAGCAGTACTTC; CDR3 protein: CASSPTSKGLAFYEQYF
clone size: many; V gene: TRBV7-8; J gene: TRBJ2-3; D gene: TRBD2; CDR3 DNA: TGTGCCAGCAGCTGGGGACTAGCGGGGCCCGGGGATACGCAGTATTTT; CDR3 protein: CASSWGLAGPGDTQYF
clone size: few; V gene: TRBV7-9; J gene: TRBJ2-7; D gene: TRBD2; CDR3 DNA: TGTGCCAGCAGCATCGGACTAGCGGGGAGCTCCTACGAGCAGTACTTC; CDR3 protein: CASSIGLAGSSYEQYF
clone size: NA; V gene: TRBV7-9; J gene: TRBJ2-7; D gene: NA; CDR3 DNA: TGTGCCAGCAGCCTTCGGTGGGACGAGCAGTACTTC; CDR3 protein: CASSLRWDEQYF
clone size: NA; V gene: TRBV19; J gene: TRBJ2-7; D gene: NA; CDR3 DNA: TGTGCCAGTAGTATTGGGGGAAGCTCCTACGAGCAGTACTTC; CDR3 protein: CASSIGGSSYEQYF
clone size: NA; V gene: TRBV7-2; J gene: TRBJ1-1; D gene: NA; CDR3 DNA: TGTGCCAGCAGCCGGGTGGGCACTGAAGCTTTCTTT; CDR3 protein: CASSRVGTEAFF
clone size: few; V gene: TRBV5-1; J gene: TRBJ2-6; D gene: NA; CDR3 DNA: TGCGCCAGCAGCTTACCAGACAGGTCCCCATCTGGGGCCAACGTCCTGACTTTC; CDR3 protein: CASSLPDRSPSGANVLTF
clone size: few; V gene: TRBV28; J gene: TRBJ2-7; D gene: TRBD2; CDR3 DNA: TGTGCCAGCAGTTTAAGACTAGCGGTCGTGGGCGAGCAGTACTTC; CDR3 protein: CASSLRLAVVGEQYF
clone size: NA; V gene: TRBV18; J gene: TRBJ1-2; D gene: NA; CDR3 DNA: TGTGCCAGCTCACCGGCCTCCGGCTATGGCTACACCTTC; CDR3 protein: CASSPASGYGYTF
clone size: few; V gene: TRBV7-9; J gene: TRBJ2-5; D gene: NA; CDR3 DNA: TGTGCCAGCAGCTTAGGCTTGCCGGGAAGTAAAGAGACCCAGTACTTC; CDR3 protein: CASSLGLPGSKETQYF
clone size: NA; V gene: TRBV7-8; J gene: TRBJ2-7; D gene: TRBD1; CDR3 DNA: TGTGCCAGCAGCAACTCACCGGGACAGGGGATCGAGCAGTACTTC; CDR3 protein: CASSNSPGQGIEQYF
clone size: few; V gene: TRBV5-6; J gene: TRBJ2-3; D gene: TRBD2; CDR3 DNA: TGTGCCAGCAGCTGGGGGACTAGCGGGAGCTCAGATACGCAGTATTTT; CDR3 protein: CASSWGTSGSSDTQYF
clone size: few; V gene: TRBV24-1; J gene: TRBJ2-5; D gene: NA; CDR3 DNA: TGTGCCACCAGTGATACTTACAAGAGCCAGTACTTC; CDR3 protein: CATSDTYKSQYF
clone size: NA; V gene: TRBV5-1; J gene: TRBJ1-6; D gene: NA; CDR3 DNA: TGCGCCAGCAGCTTGGAAGTCGAAAATTCACCCCTCCACTTT; CDR3 protein: CASSLEVENSPLHF
clone size: NA; V gene: TRBV11-2; J gene: TRBJ2-1; D gene: NA; CDR3 DNA: TGTGCCAGCAGCAGACCGGCCGAAGGGGGGACCCTGAGCTCCTACAATGAGCAGTTCTTC; CDR3 protein: CASSRPAEGGTLSSYNEQFF
clone size: NA; V gene: TRBV12-3/TRBV12-4; J gene: TRBJ1-2; D gene: NA; CDR3 DNA: TGTGCCAGCGCAAAGATGTATGGCTACACCTTC; CDR3 protein: CASAKMYGYTF
clone size: NA; V gene: TRBV7-2; J gene: TRBJ2-1; D gene: NA; CDR3 DNA: TGTGCCAGCAGCTTAGCGCTTCTGGTTGGGTACAATGAGCAGTTCTTC; CDR3 protein: CASSLALLVGYNEQFF
clone size: NA; V gene: TRBV29-1; J gene: TRBJ1-1; D gene: TRBD1; CDR3 DNA: TGCAGCGCAGGGACAGGAGACACTGAAGCTTTCTTT; CDR3 protein: CSAGTGDTEAFF
clone size: NA; V gene: TRBV5-4; J gene: TRBJ2-5; D gene: TRBD2; CDR3 DNA: TGTGCCAGCAGCTTGGGGGGACTAGCGGGACAAGAGACCCAGTACTTC; CDR3 protein: CASSLGGLAGQETQYF
clone size: NA; V gene: TRBV20-1; J gene: TRBJ2-7; D gene: NA; CDR3 DNA: TGCAGTGCTAGAGAGGGGGGCCCAGGCTACGAGCAGTACTTC; CDR3 protein: CSAREGGPGYEQYF
clone size: few; V gene: TRBV11-3; J gene: TRBJ2-2; D gene: TRBD1; CDR3 DNA: TGTGCCAGCAGCCCTCGACAGGGAGTGGGGACCGGGGAGCTGTTTTTT; CDR3 protein: CASSPRQGVGTGELFF
clone size: NA; V gene: TRBV6-6; J gene: TRBJ1-2; D gene: NA; CDR3 DNA: TGTGCCAGCAGCCCAGGGGCTGGCGGCGGCTACACCTTC; CDR3 protein: CASSPGAGGGYTF
clone size: NA; V gene: TRBV3-1; J gene: TRBJ2-7; D gene: TRBD2; CDR3 DNA: TGTGCCAGCAGCCACCTAGCGGGATACGAGCAGTACTTC; CDR3 protein: CASSHLAGYEQYF
clone size: NA; V gene: TRBV24-1; J gene: TRBJ2-1; D gene: TRBD1; CDR3 DNA: TGTGCCACCAGTGCCCAGGGACAGGGGGCGCATGAGCAGTTCTTC; CDR3 protein: CATSAQGQGAHEQFF
clone size: NA; V gene: TRBV12-3/TRBV12-4; J gene: TRBJ1-2; D gene: TRBD1; CDR3 DNA: TGTGCCAGCAGGCCCCAGGGGGCTGGTTATGGCTACACCTTC; CDR3 protein: CASRPQGAGYGYTF
clone size: NA; V gene: TRBV7-2; J gene: TRBJ2-6; D gene: TRBD2; CDR3 DNA: TGTGCCAGCAGCTTCCGGAATAGCGGGACTGGGGCCAACGTCCTGACTTTC; CDR3 protein: CASSFRNSGTGANVLTF
clone size: NA; V gene: TRBV5-1; J gene: TRBJ2-1; D gene: NA; CDR3 DNA: TGCGCCAGCAGCTTCGCCTTAGCCCCCAGCTCCTACAATGAGCAGTTCTTC; CDR3 protein: CASSFALAPSSYNEQFF
clone size: NA; V gene: TRBV20-1; J gene: TRBJ2-3; D gene: NA; CDR3 DNA: TGCAGTGCTAGAGTCGGGAGTCCAGATACGCAGTATTTT; CDR3 protein: CSARVGSPDTQYF
clone size: many; V gene: TRBV20-1; J gene: TRBJ2-7; D gene: TRBD2; CDR3 DNA: TGCAGTGCTAGGGCCCGACTAGCGGGTACCTACGAGCAGTACTTC; CDR3 protein: CSARARLAGTYEQYF
clone size: NA; V gene: TRBV3-1; J gene: TRBJ2-1; D gene: TRBD2; CDR3 DNA: TGTGCCAGCAGCCGCAAACGCCTAGCGGGTAACAACCCAGAGCAGTTCTTC; CDR3 protein: CASSRKRLAGNNPEQFF
clone size: few; V gene: TRBV18; J gene: TRBJ2-2; D gene: NA; CDR3 DNA: TGTGCCAGCTCACCAGAGGCATCCCCGAACACCGGGGAGCTGTTTTTT; CDR3 protein: CASSPEASPNTGELFF